The table lists the clone carrying this T cell receptor (beta chain) with a count of one. What it binds is not known. After removal of 3 bases from V and 5 bases from J, the junction contained 3 bases not matched to a gene. Germline lookup yields CDR1 SQVTM and CDR2 ANQGSEA. This CDR3 region has 12 residues. These data originate in a study of CD8+ T cells in alopecia areata. Study-level points and caveats: Scalp clonality, together with expanded CD8+ clones among the top 100, fell significantly with tofacitinib.

The treatment denotes: oral pan-JAK inhibitor, 5-10 mg twice daily. It was cDNA, reverse transcribed from extracted RNA, that served as the sequencing template. TCRdb keeps only in-frame clones here, not all; method: immunoSEQ multiplex PCR. Of some 150,000 clones in the sample, 45% to 60% were seen once. This TCR was sampled from a human donor with alopecia areata. The chain recombines TRBV29-1 with TRBJ2-5, with 7 bases matching TRBD2. The sequenced sample was CD8+ T cells sorted from blood, obtained at week 4, from a patient treated with tofacitinib. CDR3 protein: CSVDRGGETQYF. CDR3 in DNA: TGCAGCGTTGATAGGGGAGGGGAGACCCAGTACTTC.